A selection of T cell receptor beta chains follows, all from one sample in a study of shared clonotypes between healthy human individuals. Measured with immunoSEQ multiplex PCR; TCRdb has only the in-frame clones, and not every one. This table has around 700,000 clones, around 72% appearing once. Specimen: memory CD4+ T cells sorted from blood. These TCRs come from a woman aged 25 to 39 in good health. Both conserved end residues are part of each CDR3. Each record gives: clone size, J gene, V gene, D gene, CDR3 DNA, CDR3 protein. The D gene is left open where the match is weak. For some rows the clone size is stated as once, few or many, or as a class when expanded; others skip it.

abundance: NA
j_gene: TRBJ1-3
v_gene: TRBV7-2
d_gene: NA
CDR3nt: TGTGCCAGCAGCTTACGGGAAGGCGCTGGAAACACCATATATTTT
CDR3aa: CASSLREGAGNTIYF

abundance: NA
j_gene: TRBJ2-7
v_gene: TRBV7-8
d_gene: NA
CDR3nt: TGTGCCAGCAGCTTTCGGGACTCCTACGAGCAGTACTTC
CDR3aa: CASSFRDSYEQYF

abundance: few
j_gene: TRBJ2-3
v_gene: TRBV5-6
d_gene: NA
CDR3nt: TGTGCCAGCAGCACTGGGACCACTAGCACAGATACGCAGTATTTT
CDR3aa: CASSTGTTSTDTQYF

abundance: NA
j_gene: TRBJ1-4
v_gene: TRBV4-1
d_gene: NA
CDR3nt: TGCGCCAGCAGCCAAGACTGGGGTGGAAAACTGTTTTTT
CDR3aa: CASSQDWGGKLFF

abundance: NA
j_gene: TRBJ1-5
v_gene: TRBV19
d_gene: TRBD1
CDR3nt: TGTGCCAGTAGTATGTCGGGACAGGGGAGTCAGCCCCAGCATTTT
CDR3aa: CASSMSGQGSQPQHF

abundance: NA
j_gene: TRBJ2-1
v_gene: TRBV11-3
d_gene: NA
CDR3nt: TGTGCCAGCAGCCCCCTACAGGGCGGTGAGCAGTTCTTC
CDR3aa: CASSPLQGGEQFF

abundance: NA
j_gene: TRBJ1-5
v_gene: TRBV6-5
d_gene: NA
CDR3nt: TGTGCCAGCAGTTACTCGTTCTGGGGAGAGGGGCCCCAGCATTTT
CDR3aa: CASSYSFWGEGPQHF

abundance: few
j_gene: TRBJ1-1
v_gene: TRBV10-1
d_gene: NA
CDR3nt: TGCGCCAGCAGGGGACGGGACACTGAAGCTTTCTTT
CDR3aa: CASRGRDTEAFF

abundance: NA
j_gene: TRBJ2-1
v_gene: TRBV9
d_gene: NA
CDR3nt: TGTGCCAGCAGCGTAGGGTTTGCGGGAAAGTCCTACAATGAGCAGTTCTTC
CDR3aa: CASSVGFAGKSYNEQFF

abundance: NA
j_gene: TRBJ2-5
v_gene: TRBV4-1
d_gene: TRBD2
CDR3nt: TGCGCCAGCAGCCAAGATAGGAGCGGGAGTGCGGAGACCCAGTACTTC
CDR3aa: CASSQDRSGSAETQYF

abundance: many
j_gene: TRBJ2-1
v_gene: TRBV5-1
d_gene: TRBD2
CDR3nt: TGCGCCAGCAGCTTGCGAGGGCTTAGCGGGAGGTCCTACAATGAGCAGTTCTTC
CDR3aa: CASSLRGLSGRSYNEQFF

abundance: once
j_gene: TRBJ1-1
v_gene: TRBV6-5
d_gene: TRBD1
CDR3nt: TGTGCCAGCAGTTACTGGACAGGAGAACACACTGAAGCTTTCTTT
CDR3aa: CASSYWTGEHTEAFF

abundance: NA
j_gene: TRBJ2-1
v_gene: TRBV30
d_gene: TRBD2
CDR3nt: TGTGCCTGGAGTACAGAACGCGGGGGCAATGAGCAGTTCTTC
CDR3aa: CAWSTERGGNEQFF

abundance: few
j_gene: TRBJ1-2
v_gene: TRBV5-1
d_gene: TRBD1
CDR3nt: TGCGCCAGCAGCTTGGCGGGGACAGTTAGCTACACCTTC
CDR3aa: CASSLAGTVSYTF

abundance: NA
j_gene: TRBJ1-1
v_gene: TRBV11-2
d_gene: NA
CDR3nt: TGTGCCAGCAGCTCCCCAGGTAAGAGAGGAGCTTTCTTT
CDR3aa: CASSSPGKRGAFF

abundance: NA
j_gene: TRBJ2-1
v_gene: TRBV18
d_gene: NA
CDR3nt: TGTGCCAGCTCGGACAGCCGAGGCTCCTACAATGAGCAGTTCTTC
CDR3aa: CASSDSRGSYNEQFF

abundance: few
j_gene: TRBJ2-1
v_gene: TRBV11-2
d_gene: NA
CDR3nt: TGTGCCAGCAGCCAGGGTGGGGGTAATGAGCAGTTCTTC
CDR3aa: CASSQGGGNEQFF

abundance: NA
j_gene: TRBJ2-3
v_gene: TRBV9
d_gene: NA
CDR3nt: TGTGCCAGCAGCGTAGCTGGAGGGGGGCGGACAGATACGCAGTATTTT
CDR3aa: CASSVAGGGRTDTQYF

abundance: NA
j_gene: TRBJ1-2
v_gene: TRBV27
d_gene: NA
CDR3nt: TGTGCCAGCGGTACGGCGAACAGGGATGGCTACACCTTC
CDR3aa: CASGTANRDGYTF

abundance: NA
j_gene: TRBJ1-2
v_gene: TRBV5-4
d_gene: NA
CDR3nt: TGTGCCAGCAGCCTTACCGAGGAGGTCTTCGGCTATGGCTACACCTTC
CDR3aa: CASSLTEEVFGYGYTF

abundance: few
j_gene: TRBJ2-7
v_gene: TRBV5-1
d_gene: NA
CDR3nt: TGCGCCAGCAGCTCTGGTCAAGGGGACTACGAGCAGTACTTC
CDR3aa: CASSSGQGDYEQYF

abundance: NA
j_gene: TRBJ2-5
v_gene: TRBV5-1
d_gene: TRBD1
CDR3nt: TGCGCCAGCAGCACAGGACAGGACCAAGAGACCCAGTACTTC
CDR3aa: CASSTGQDQETQYF

abundance: NA
j_gene: TRBJ1-2
v_gene: TRBV30
d_gene: TRBD1
CDR3nt: TGTGCCTGGACGGGCAGGGGGTACTATGGCTACACCTTC
CDR3aa: CAWTGRGYYGYTF

abundance: NA
j_gene: TRBJ2-7
v_gene: TRBV5-1
d_gene: TRBD1
CDR3nt: TGCGCCAGCAGCTCGGGACAGGGAAACTACGAGCAGTACTTC
CDR3aa: CASSSGQGNYEQYF

abundance: NA
j_gene: TRBJ2-7
v_gene: TRBV7-6
d_gene: TRBD1
CDR3nt: TGTGCCAGCAGCTTAGACACAGGGGGATCACTCCCGAGCTCCTACGAGCAGTACTTC
CDR3aa: CASSLDTGGSLPSSYEQYF

abundance: NA
j_gene: TRBJ2-7
v_gene: TRBV11-2
d_gene: TRBD1
CDR3nt: TGTGCCAGCAGCTTACGGACAGGGGTCGGCGAGCAGTACTTC
CDR3aa: CASSLRTGVGEQYF

abundance: NA
j_gene: TRBJ2-7
v_gene: TRBV7-9
d_gene: NA
CDR3nt: TGTGCCAGCAGCTTTCAGGGGGGGCTTAAGGGAACCGAGCAGTACTTC
CDR3aa: CASSFQGGLKGTEQYF

abundance: few
j_gene: TRBJ1-1
v_gene: TRBV25-1
d_gene: NA
CDR3nt: NA
CDR3aa: CASSVRWGQGSSF

abundance: NA
j_gene: TRBJ2-7
v_gene: TRBV15
d_gene: NA
CDR3nt: TGTGCCACCAGCAGGGGCTCCACCATTTACGAGCAGTACTTC
CDR3aa: CATSRGSTIYEQYF

abundance: few
j_gene: TRBJ2-7
v_gene: TRBV5-5
d_gene: TRBD1
CDR3nt: TGTGCCAGCAGCTTGGGCAGGGGGCGAACCTACGAGCAGTACTTC
CDR3aa: CASSLGRGRTYEQYF

abundance: NA
j_gene: TRBJ1-2
v_gene: TRBV7-2
d_gene: TRBD1
CDR3nt: TGTGCCAGCAGCTTTTTCGGACAGGGGGCATCTGGCTACACCTTC
CDR3aa: CASSFFGQGASGYTF

abundance: NA
j_gene: TRBJ2-5
v_gene: TRBV9
d_gene: NA
CDR3nt: TGTGCCAGCAGCGCTTTAACCCAAGAGACCCAGTACTTC
CDR3aa: CASSALTQETQYF

abundance: NA
j_gene: TRBJ2-5
v_gene: TRBV7-2
d_gene: TRBD2
CDR3nt: TGTGCCAGCAGCTTATCACTAGCGGAAGAGACCCAGTACTTC
CDR3aa: CASSLSLAEETQYF

abundance: NA
j_gene: TRBJ2-6
v_gene: TRBV28
d_gene: TRBD1
CDR3nt: TGTGCCAGCACCTGGGACAGCCTTAACTCTGGGGCCAACGTCCTGACTTTC
CDR3aa: CASTWDSLNSGANVLTF

abundance: few
j_gene: TRBJ1-3
v_gene: TRBV30
d_gene: TRBD1
CDR3nt: TGTGCCTGGATCACAGGGGTTGGAAACACCATATATTTT
CDR3aa: CAWITGVGNTIYF

abundance: NA
j_gene: TRBJ2-6
v_gene: TRBV27
d_gene: TRBD2
CDR3nt: TGTGCCAGCAGCCCGGGACTAGCGGGAGTGCGAGGGGCCAACGTCCTGACTTTC
CDR3aa: CASSPGLAGVRGANVLTF

abundance: NA
j_gene: TRBJ2-2
v_gene: TRBV5-1
d_gene: TRBD2
CDR3nt: TGCGCCAGCAGCTTTCGGGAGGGCCGAAACACCGGGGAGCTGTTTTTT
CDR3aa: CASSFREGRNTGELFF

abundance: NA
j_gene: TRBJ2-1
v_gene: TRBV5-4
d_gene: NA
CDR3nt: TGTGCCAGCAGCTTGGGCGCAACACAGGGTGACAATGAGCAGTTCTTC
CDR3aa: CASSLGATQGDNEQFF

abundance: many
j_gene: TRBJ2-7
v_gene: TRBV5-1
d_gene: TRBD2
CDR3nt: TGCGCCAGCAGCTTGGCCCTTAGCGGGAGTAGGGACGAGCAGTACTTC
CDR3aa: CASSLALSGSRDEQYF

abundance: NA
j_gene: TRBJ2-7
v_gene: TRBV7-9
d_gene: NA
CDR3nt: TGTGCCAGCAGCTTAGCGTTTGTGGGTGGGGAGCAGTACTTC
CDR3aa: CASSLAFVGGEQYF

abundance: NA
j_gene: TRBJ2-7
v_gene: TRBV9
d_gene: NA
CDR3nt: TGTGCCAGCAGCGTAGCCCAGGGGCTAGGAGAGCAGTACTTC
CDR3aa: CASSVAQGLGEQYF

abundance: NA
j_gene: TRBJ2-1
v_gene: TRBV13
d_gene: TRBD2
CDR3nt: TGTGCCAGCAGCTCGGTTAGTACTAGCGGGCTCTACAATGAGCAGTTCTTC
CDR3aa: CASSSVSTSGLYNEQFF

abundance: few
j_gene: TRBJ2-7
v_gene: TRBV5-1
d_gene: TRBD2
CDR3nt: TGCGCCAGCAGCAAAAGGACTAGCGGGAGTTCCTACGAGCAGTACTTC
CDR3aa: CASSKRTSGSSYEQYF

abundance: NA
j_gene: TRBJ2-3
v_gene: TRBV5-1
d_gene: TRBD1
CDR3nt: TGCGCCAGCAGCTCCACAGGGGAAAACACAGATACGCAGTATTTT
CDR3aa: CASSSTGENTDTQYF

abundance: NA
j_gene: TRBJ1-5
v_gene: TRBV7-9
d_gene: NA
CDR3nt: TGTGCCAGCAGCTTTGCAGGGCATGAGCCCCAGCATTTT
CDR3aa: CASSFAGHEPQHF

abundance: NA
j_gene: TRBJ2-3
v_gene: TRBV10-3
d_gene: TRBD2
CDR3nt: TGTGCCATCAGTGAAGGGACTAGAGGAGATACGCAGTATTTT
CDR3aa: CAISEGTRGDTQYF

abundance: NA
j_gene: TRBJ1-2
v_gene: TRBV10-3
d_gene: NA
CDR3nt: TGTGCCATAAGGACAGAAACCAACTATGGCTACACCTTC
CDR3aa: CAIRTETNYGYTF

abundance: NA
j_gene: TRBJ2-7
v_gene: TRBV18
d_gene: TRBD1
CDR3nt: TGTGCCAGCTCACCACGCCACAGGGGCCCCTACGAGCAGTACTTC
CDR3aa: CASSPRHRGPYEQYF

abundance: NA
j_gene: TRBJ2-7
v_gene: TRBV6-5
d_gene: NA
CDR3nt: TGTGCCAGCAGTTACTCTCGGGCCGCTGGCGGGCTCGAGCAGTACTTC
CDR3aa: CASSYSRAAGGLEQYF

abundance: NA
j_gene: TRBJ2-2
v_gene: TRBV5-1
d_gene: TRBD2
CDR3nt: TGCGCCAGCAGCTTGGACGCTACAGCGGGAGTTACCGGGGAGCTGTTTTTT
CDR3aa: CASSLDATAGVTGELFF

abundance: NA
j_gene: TRBJ2-3
v_gene: TRBV5-1
d_gene: TRBD2
CDR3nt: TGCGCCAGCAGCTTGGGCTTCGGGACTAGCGGGAGGATTTCTAGCACAGATACGCAGTATTTT
CDR3aa: CASSLGFGTSGRISSTDTQYF

abundance: many
j_gene: TRBJ1-1
v_gene: TRBV6-5
d_gene: TRBD1
CDR3nt: TGTGCCAGCAGCTCCTGGGGACAGGGGTACACTGAAGCTTTCTTT
CDR3aa: CASSSWGQGYTEAFF